These 8 T cell receptor beta chains were sequenced from one sample in a study of cytomegalovirus exposure and HLA in healthy donors. Measured with immunoSEQ multiplex PCR; TCRdb has only the in-frame clones, and not every one. The table has approximately 150,000 clones, approximately 89% seen once; the top ten hold 2% to 3%. Sequencing was done on a sample of PBMCs. These receptors were taken from a man aged 18 to 29 in good health and CMV-seropositive.

The chain links TRBV29-1 to TRBJ2-3, with 7 bases that match TRBD2. This CDR3 is 15 amino acids long. With 4 bases clipped from V and 4 bases from J, the junction kept 11 bases outside the gene matches. The germline V gene has CDR1 SQVTM and CDR2 ANQGSEA. As DNA, the CDR3 is TGCAGCGTTGGTCAGCGGGGCTTGGGGGCAGATACGCAGTATTTT. Translating gives CSVGQRGLGADTQYF.

The J gene is TRBJ1-1, the V gene TRBV6-5, with 9 bases matching TRBD1. The CDR3 length is 14 residues. Germline V gene data show CDR1 as MNHEY and CDR2 as SVGAGI. V gave up 6 bases and J gave up 3 bases; unmatched junction bases: 5. The CDR3, as DNA: TGTGCCAGCAGGTACCGGGACAGGGACACTGAAGCTTTCTTT. Protein sequence: CASRYRDRDTEAFF.

This sequence joins TRBV27 and TRBJ2-5; 7 bases are shared with TRBD1. The V and J ends lost 6 bases and 3 bases, in that order; junction bases with no gene match: 10. This CDR3 contains 15 residues. Looked up from germline, CDR1 is MNHEY and CDR2 is SMNVEV (reference sequence). The CDR3 is CASSPVPGTEETQYF. The CDR3 DNA reads as TGTGCCAGCAGCCCGGTACCCGGGACAGAAGAGACCCAGTACTTC.

The rearrangement uses TRBV18 and TRBJ1-2, with TRBD1 as a possible D gene (6 bases). This CDR3 comprises 14 residues. Trimming took off 2 bases at V and 5 bases at J, with 12 bases between the two ends. The germline V gene has CDR1 KGHSH and CDR2 LQKENI. The CDR3 region has the DNA TGTGCCAGCTCACCATACAGGGATAAGTATGGCTACACCTTC. This translates into CASSPYRDKYGYTF.

The chain uses TRBV19 and TRBJ1-3; possible D gene TRBD1, 6 bases. CDR1 LNHDA and CDR2 SQIVND come from the germline V gene (reference sequence). The V gene lost 3 bases and the J gene lost 0 bases, with 12 bases spanning the gap. CDR3 length equals 16 residues. CDR3 nucleotides: TGTGCCAGTAGTATTCAACAGGGCCACTCTGGAAACACCATATATTTT. Its protein product is CASSIQQGHSGNTIYF.

The J gene is TRBJ2-3, the V gene TRBV27; perhaps TRBD1 as D (6 bases). This CDR3 has 13 amino acids. The V end lost 5 bases, the J end lost 4 bases, and 10 bases lay between the germline ends. CDR1 is MNHEY, CDR2 SMNVEV, per germline (reference sequence). The CDR3 bases are TGTGCCAGCAGTCGGCAGGGGTCAGATACGCAGTATTTT. Amino acids: CASSRQGSDTQYF.

The chain uses TRBV6-5 and TRBJ1-6; possible D gene TRBD1, 6 bases. Trimming shortened V by 0 bases and J by 8 bases, and 14 bases separated the two germline ends. This CDR3 is 16 amino acids long. In germline, CDR1 is MNHEY, CDR2 SVGAGI. The CDR3 sequence: CASSYSTGWGDSPLHF. In nucleotides, the CDR3 is TGTGCCAGCAGTTACTCAACAGGGTGGGGTGATTCACCCCTCCACTTT.

This rearrangement joins TRBV27 to TRBJ1-2; TRBD1 matches at 7 bases. Germline values: CDR1 MNHEY, CDR2 SMNVEV (reference sequence). CDR3 length: 15 residues. Losses at the gene ends were 8 bases for V and 5 bases for J; bases not matched to a gene: 14. In DNA form, the CDR3 reads TGTGCCAGCGGTAAAACCCGGGACAGCTATTATGGCTACACCTTC. It codes for CASGKTRDSYYGYTF.